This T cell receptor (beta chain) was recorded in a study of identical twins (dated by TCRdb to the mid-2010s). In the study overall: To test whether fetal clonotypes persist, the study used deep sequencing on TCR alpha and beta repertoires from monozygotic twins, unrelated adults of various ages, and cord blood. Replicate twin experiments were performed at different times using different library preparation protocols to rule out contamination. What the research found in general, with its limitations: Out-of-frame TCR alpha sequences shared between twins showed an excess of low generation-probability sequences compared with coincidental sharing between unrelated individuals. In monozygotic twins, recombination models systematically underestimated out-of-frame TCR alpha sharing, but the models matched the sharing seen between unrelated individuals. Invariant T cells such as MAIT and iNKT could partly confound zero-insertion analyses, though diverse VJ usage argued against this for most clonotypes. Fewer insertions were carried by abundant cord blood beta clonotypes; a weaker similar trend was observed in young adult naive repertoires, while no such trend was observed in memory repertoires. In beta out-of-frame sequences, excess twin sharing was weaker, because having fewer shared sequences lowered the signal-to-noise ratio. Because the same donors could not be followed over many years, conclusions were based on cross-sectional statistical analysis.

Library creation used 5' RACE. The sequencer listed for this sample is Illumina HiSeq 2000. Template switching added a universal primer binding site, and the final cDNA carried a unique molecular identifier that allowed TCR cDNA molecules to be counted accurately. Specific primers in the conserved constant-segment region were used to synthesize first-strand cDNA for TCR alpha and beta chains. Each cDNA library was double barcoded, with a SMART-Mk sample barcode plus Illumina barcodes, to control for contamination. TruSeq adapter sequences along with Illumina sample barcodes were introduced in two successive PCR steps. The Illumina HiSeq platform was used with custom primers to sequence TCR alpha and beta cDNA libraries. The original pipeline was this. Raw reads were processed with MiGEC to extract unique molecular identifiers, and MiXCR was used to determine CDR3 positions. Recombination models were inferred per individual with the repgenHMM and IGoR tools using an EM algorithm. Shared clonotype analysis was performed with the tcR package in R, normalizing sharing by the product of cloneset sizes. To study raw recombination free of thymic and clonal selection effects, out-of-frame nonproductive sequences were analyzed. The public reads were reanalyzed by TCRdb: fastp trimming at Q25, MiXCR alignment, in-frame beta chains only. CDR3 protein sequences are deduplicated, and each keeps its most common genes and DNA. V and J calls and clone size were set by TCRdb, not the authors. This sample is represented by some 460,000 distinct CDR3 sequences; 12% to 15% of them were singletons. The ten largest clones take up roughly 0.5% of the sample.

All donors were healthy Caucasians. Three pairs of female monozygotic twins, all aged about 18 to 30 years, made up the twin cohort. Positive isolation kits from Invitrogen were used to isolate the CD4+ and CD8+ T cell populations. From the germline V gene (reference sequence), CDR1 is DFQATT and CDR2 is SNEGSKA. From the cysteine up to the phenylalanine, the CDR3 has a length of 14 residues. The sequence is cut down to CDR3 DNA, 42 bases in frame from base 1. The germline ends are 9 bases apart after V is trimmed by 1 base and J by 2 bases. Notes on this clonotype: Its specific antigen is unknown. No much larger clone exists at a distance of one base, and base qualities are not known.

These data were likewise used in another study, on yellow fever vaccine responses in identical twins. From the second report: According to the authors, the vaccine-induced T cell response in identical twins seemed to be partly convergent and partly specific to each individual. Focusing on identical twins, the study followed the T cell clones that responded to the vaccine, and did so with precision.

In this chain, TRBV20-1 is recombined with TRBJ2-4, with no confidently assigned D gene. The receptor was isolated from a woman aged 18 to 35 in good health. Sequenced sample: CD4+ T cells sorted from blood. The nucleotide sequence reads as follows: TGCAGTGCTAGAGGCTACCAATCCAAAAACATTCAGTACTTC. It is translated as CSARGYQSKNIQYF.